This T cell receptor (beta chain) derives from a study of monozygotic twins with inflammatory bowel disease (dated 2019 in TCRdb). Regarding the research as a whole: A total of some 30 monozygotic twin pairs were included in the full study, comprising nine German pairs (four IBD-concordant, five IBD-discordant) and 19 IBD-discordant Danish pairs. The search for disease-associated traits relied mainly on comparing, within discordant pairs, IBD patients with their genetically identical healthy co-twins. Each individual had, on average, about 151 000 unique TCRalpha sequences and 181 000 unique TCRbeta sequences available for analysis.

Notes on this clonotype: Its binding antigen is unknown.

Library creation used 5' RACE. The input for every TCR library was roughly 3,200 ng of total RNA. For each sample, cDNA was synthesized in eight separate reactions using SMARTScribe reverse transcriptase. During cDNA synthesis, template switching introduced unique molecular identifiers that contained a 6-nucleotide sample barcode. TCRalpha and TCRbeta cDNA was amplified in two nested PCRs of around 15 and 9 cycles, and bead purification was carried out after each PCR. Before amplification, cDNA was treated with uracil DNA-glycosylase and purified using the QIAquick PCR purification kit. The second PCR added Illumina TruSeq-compatible adapters along with sample-specific barcodes. TapeStation and Qubit were used to check library quality and concentration, and 5 to 6.5 ng of each library was pooled. Pooled libraries were sequenced on an Illumina HiSeq2500 single-index Rapid Run with 2 x 100 bp reads and custom sequencing primers. The original pipeline was this. UMI-based consensus assembly with MiGEC version 1.2.6 was used to correct PCR and sequencing errors. MiXCR version 2.1.1 was used for V(D)J alignment, clonotype assembly and CDR3 extraction. Normalisation of gene usage, clonotype sharing and MAIT/NKT TCR abundance was achieved by analysing the top 1000, 10 000 and 20 000 clonotypes per sample. Diversity was computed as the inverse Simpson index with the vegan R package after downsampling to 27 000 UMIs. Paired Mann-Whitney U tests were applied to discordant twin pairs, with Benjamini-Hochberg correction for multiple testing. After reprocessing by TCRdb, each CDR3 protein sequence is one entry, and no DNA is given. Here the V and J calls rest on TCRdb's processing, not on the authors' analysis. The sample's clone listing holds 140,000 to 150,000 distinct CDR3 sequences. The ten largest clones capture over 1% of the sample.

From each donor, a roughly 2.5 ml peripheral blood sample was drawn into PAXgene tubes and stored at -80 degrees C. Total RNA was isolated from whole blood with the PAXgene blood miRNA kit on an automated QIAcube, without T cell sorting. Peripheral blood from monozygotic twin pairs concordant or discordant for inflammatory bowel disease was subjected to deep TCRalpha and TCRbeta repertoire profiling with unique molecular barcoding. Smoking habits were recorded for all twin pairs, with individuals classified as current, former or never smokers. Taken from the germline V gene, the CDR1 and CDR2 loops are SGHDN and FVKESK. The CDR3 covers 13 residues, taking in both the cysteine and the phenylalanine. No DNA is recorded. Broader findings and caveats from the paper: No single strong signal or clonotype linked to IBD turned up in the results, so the idea that one exists was not supported. Because patients received different immunosuppressive treatments, the repertoires may have picked up extra background noise and variability between individuals. Measured by the inverse Simpson index, TCRbeta repertoire diversity was lower in IBD patients than in their healthy co-twins. Distinction between different T cell subtypes could not be achieved in the analysis. Fewer clonotypes were shared with other individuals by IBD patients than by healthy twins, most markedly in patients showing signs of disease activity. Concordant and discordant twins showed no difference in repertoire similarity, possibly because of limited statistical power.

Material: blood. This sequence originates from a human donor with ulcerative colitis or Crohn's disease, or a healthy co-twin of an affected twin (not recorded which). The chain couples TRBV14 to TRBJ1-1. CDR3 protein: CASSQDFGTEAFF.